The rows below give T cell receptor beta chains drawn from one sample of a study of cytomegalovirus exposure and HLA in healthy donors. Assay: immunoSEQ multiplex PCR; the TCRdb copy retains only in-frame clones and omits some. The sample carries about 69,000 clones, about 94% recorded once. What was sequenced was PBMCs. The receptors were sampled from a woman aged 18-29 years in good health and CMV-seronegative. Each CDR3 is given with its conserved first and last residue. A D gene is named only where the DNA matches it firmly. Size values are once, few and many counts, or a class for expanded clones, and some rows have none.

v_gene,d_gene,j_gene,abundance,CDR3aa,CDR3nt
TRBV7-9,TRBD1,TRBJ2-1,-,CASSLATGVNEQFF,TGTGCCAGCAGCTTAGCCACAGGGGTCAATGAGCAGTTCTTC
TRBV25-1,TRBD2,TRBJ2-1,-,CASKAGASYNEQFF,TGTGCCAGCAAGGCGGGAGCCTCCTACAATGAGCAGTTCTTC
TRBV14,TRBD2,TRBJ2-1,-,CASSSLAGGPKVAYNEQFF,TGTGCCAGCAGCTCGCTAGCGGGAGGGCCCAAGGTCGCCTACAATGAGCAGTTCTTC
TRBV27,-,TRBJ2-2,-,CASSLSEVGRYTGELFF,TGTGCCAGCAGTTTATCGGAGGTCGGACGGTACACCGGGGAGCTGTTTTTT
TRBV27,TRBD1,TRBJ1-2,-,CASSLSRQGAGGYTF,TGTGCCAGCAGTTTATCCCGACAGGGGGCTGGAGGCTACACCTTC
TRBV6-5,-,TRBJ1-3,-,CASSNSGGSGNTIYF,TGTGCCAGCAGTAACTCGGGGGGTTCTGGAAACACCATATATTTT
TRBV5-4,TRBD2,TRBJ2-6,few,CASSTGTSDSGANVLTF,TGTGCCAGCAGCACAGGGACTAGCGACTCTGGGGCCAACGTCCTGACTTTC
TRBV30,TRBD2,TRBJ2-3,-,CAWSLGLAGGTDTQYF,TGTGCCTGGAGTTTAGGACTAGCGGGAGGCACAGATACGCAGTATTTT
TRBV28,-,TRBJ1-3,-,CASSPGPGKGNTIYF,TGTGCCAGCAGTCCTGGACCCGGGAAAGGAAACACCATATATTTT
TRBV27,-,TRBJ2-3,-,CASSAPGLTDTQYF,TGTGCCAGCAGTGCCCCGGGACTCACAGATACGCAGTATTTT
TRBV2,-,TRBJ2-7,-,CASSGLGSVPPYEQYF,TGTGCCAGCAGTGGGCTGGGTAGCGTTCCGCCTTACGAGCAGTACTTC
TRBV7-8,-,TRBJ2-7,few,CASSFQVSSYEQYF,TGTGCCAGCAGCTTTCAGGTTAGCTCCTACGAGCAGTACTTC
TRBV30,TRBD1,TRBJ2-7,-,CAWRGTGSYEQYF,TGTGCCTGGAGGGGGACAGGTTCCTACGAGCAGTACTTC
TRBV11-2,-,TRBJ1-1,once,CASSLGGVNTEAFF,TGTGCCAGCAGCTTAGGCGGGGTGAACACTGAAGCTTTCTTT
TRBV6-5,-,TRBJ2-3,-,CASSADRTDTQYF,TGTGCCAGCAGTGCCGACAGGACAGATACGCAGTATTTT
TRBV10-3,-,TRBJ2-1,-,CAISDDNEQFF,TGTGCCATCAGTGACGACAATGAGCAGTTCTTC
TRBV4-1,TRBD1,TRBJ1-4,-,CASSQDRGSQKLFF,TGCGCCAGCAGCCAAGACAGGGGGAGTCAAAAACTGTTTTTT
TRBV11-3,-,TRBJ2-7,-,CASSLEKGGGTYEQYF,TGTGCCAGCAGCTTAGAAAAGGGGGGAGGGACCTACGAGCAGTACTTC
TRBV6-5,TRBD1,TRBJ1-1,-,CASSLQGGEAFF,TGTGCCAGCAGTTTACAGGGGGGTGAAGCTTTCTTT
TRBV10-3,TRBD2,TRBJ2-1,-,CAISMTSGGYNEQFF,TGTGCCATCAGTATGACTAGCGGGGGCTACAATGAGCAGTTCTTC
TRBV4-2,-,TRBJ2-1,-,CASSLSNPGNEQFF,TGTGCCAGCAGCCTATCAAACCCGGGCAATGAGCAGTTCTTC
TRBV13,TRBD1,TRBJ1-2,-,CASSLTGGSYGYTF,TGTGCCAGCAGCTTAACAGGGGGGAGCTATGGCTACACCTTC
TRBV30,TRBD1,TRBJ2-7,-,CAWSDPRTGGHEQYF,TGTGCCTGGAGCGACCCCCGGACAGGGGGGCACGAGCAGTACTTC
TRBV9,-,TRBJ2-2,-,CASSVGPGGLNTGELFF,TGTGCCAGCAGCGTAGGCCCAGGAGGACTTAACACCGGGGAGCTGTTTTTT
TRBV28,-,TRBJ1-5,-,CASSLTGRNQPQHF,TGTGCCAGCAGTCTAACAGGTAGGAATCAGCCCCAGCATTTT
TRBV10-1,-,TRBJ1-4,-,CASSEGRGGEKLFF,TGCGCCAGCAGTGAGGGAAGGGGCGGTGAAAAACTGTTTTTT
TRBV5-5,-,TRBJ1-5,-,CASSSGQFNQPQHF,TGTGCCAGCAGCTCCGGACAGTTCAATCAGCCCCAGCATTTT
TRBV5-1,TRBD2,TRBJ2-7,-,CASSSGTSGGKYEQYF,TGCGCCAGCAGCTCCGGGACTAGCGGGGGGAAATACGAGCAGTACTTC
TRBV27,TRBD2,TRBJ2-7,-,CASSRGGEQYF,TGTGCCAGCAGTCGGGGGGGGGAGCAGTACTTC
TRBV27,TRBD2,TRBJ2-7,-,CASSPGGLEGYEQYF,TGTGCCAGCAGCCCCGGGGGGTTGGAAGGGTACGAGCAGTACTTC
TRBV28,TRBD1,TRBJ2-3,-,CASSLAGGDTQYF,TGTGCCAGCAGTTTGGCAGGGGGAGATACGCAGTATTTT
TRBV4-2,TRBD2,TRBJ2-7,-,CASSQDLAGGEQYF,TGTGCCAGCAGCCAAGATCTGGCGGGGGGGGAGCAGTACTTC
TRBV20-1,-,TRBJ1-2,-,CSAEESYGYTF,TGCAGTGCCGAGGAATCCTATGGCTACACCTTC
TRBV19,TRBD2,TRBJ2-2,-,CASSSGLAGDIGELFF,TGTGCCAGTAGTTCCGGACTAGCGGGAGACATCGGGGAGCTGTTTTTT
TRBV9,-,TRBJ1-1,-,CASSVATTGFINTEAFF,TGTGCCAGCAGCGTAGCTACGACAGGATTTATTAACACTGAAGCTTTCTTT
TRBV5-1,TRBD1,TRBJ2-1,-,CASPFQGAGIGKRYNEQFF,TGCGCCAGCCCCTTTCAGGGGGCGGGGATTGGAAAAAGGTACAATGAGCAGTTCTTC
TRBV5-1,-,TRBJ2-7,-,CASSPVGSYEQYF,TGCGCCAGCAGCCCGGTCGGCTCCTACGAGCAGTACTTC
TRBV7-3,TRBD2,TRBJ2-1,-,CASSSQSGAYNEQFF,TGTGCCAGCAGCTCCCAGAGCGGGGCTTACAATGAGCAGTTCTTC
TRBV29-1,TRBD1,TRBJ1-2,-,CSVPASGARDRGTYGYTF,TGCAGCGTACCCGCCTCTGGAGCCCGGGACAGGGGGACCTATGGCTACACCTTC
TRBV15,TRBD1,TRBJ2-5,-,CATSTLGQGSGEETQYF,TGTGCCACCAGCACGCTGGGACAGGGCTCGGGGGAAGAGACCCAGTACTTC
TRBV6-5,-,TRBJ1-2,-,CASSYTGNYGYTF,TGTGCCAGCAGTTACACGGGGAACTATGGCTACACCTTC